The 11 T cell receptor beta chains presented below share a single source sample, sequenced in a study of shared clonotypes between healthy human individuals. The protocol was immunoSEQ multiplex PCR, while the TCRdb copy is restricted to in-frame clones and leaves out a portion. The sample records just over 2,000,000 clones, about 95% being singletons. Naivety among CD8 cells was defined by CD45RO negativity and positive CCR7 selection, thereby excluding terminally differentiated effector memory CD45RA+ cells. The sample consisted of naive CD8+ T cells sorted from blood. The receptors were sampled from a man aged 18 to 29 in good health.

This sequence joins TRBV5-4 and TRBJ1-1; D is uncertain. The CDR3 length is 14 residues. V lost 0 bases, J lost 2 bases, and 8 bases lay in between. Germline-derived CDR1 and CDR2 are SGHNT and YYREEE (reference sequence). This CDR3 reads CASSLVTQNTEAFF. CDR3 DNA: TGTGCCAGCAGCTTGGTTACCCAAAACACTGAAGCTTTCTTT. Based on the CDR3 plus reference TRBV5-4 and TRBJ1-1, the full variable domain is ETGVTQSPTHLIKTRGQQVTLRCSSQSGHNTVSWYQQALGQGPQFIFQYYREEENGRGNFPPRFSGLQFPNYSSELNVNALELDDSALYLCASSLVTQNTEAFFGQGTRLTVV.

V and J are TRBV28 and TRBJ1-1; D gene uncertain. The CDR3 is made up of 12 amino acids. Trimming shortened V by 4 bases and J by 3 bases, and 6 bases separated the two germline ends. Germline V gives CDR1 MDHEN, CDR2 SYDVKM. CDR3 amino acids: CASSSGYTEAFF. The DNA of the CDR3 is TGTGCCAGCAGTTCGGGATACACTGAAGCTTTCTTT.

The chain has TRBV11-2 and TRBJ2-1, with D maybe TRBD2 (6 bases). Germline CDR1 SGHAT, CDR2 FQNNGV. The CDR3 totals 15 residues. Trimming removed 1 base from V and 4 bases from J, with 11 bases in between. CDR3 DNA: TGTGCCAGCAGCTTAGTTGCGGGGAGGTACAATGAGCAGTTCTTC. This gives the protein CASSLVAGRYNEQFF.

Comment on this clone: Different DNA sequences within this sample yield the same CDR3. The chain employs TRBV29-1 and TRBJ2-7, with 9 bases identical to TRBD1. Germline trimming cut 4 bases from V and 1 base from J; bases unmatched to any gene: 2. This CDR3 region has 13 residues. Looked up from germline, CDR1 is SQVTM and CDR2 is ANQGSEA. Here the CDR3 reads CSVGTGVSYEQYF. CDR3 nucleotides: TGCAGCGTTGGGACAGGGGTATCCTACGAGCAGTACTTC.

CDR3 nucleotides: TGCAGCGTTGTTGGGGGTTATAGCCCGCTTAATGAGCAGTTCTTC. Protein: CSVVGGYSPLNEQFF. This chain joins TRBV29-1 and TRBJ2-1; D might be TRBD1 or TRBD2, each matching 5 bases. The CDR3 is 15 amino acids. Germline loops: CDR1 SQVTM, CDR2 ANQGSEA. V lost 4 bases and J 7 bases, leaving 20 bases between the germline ends.

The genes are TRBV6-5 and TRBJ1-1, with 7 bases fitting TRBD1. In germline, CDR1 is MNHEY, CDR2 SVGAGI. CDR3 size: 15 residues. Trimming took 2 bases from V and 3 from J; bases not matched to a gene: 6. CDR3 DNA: TGTGCCAGCAGTTACGGGACAGTGGGAGACACTGAAGCTTTCTTT. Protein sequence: CASSYGTVGDTEAFF.

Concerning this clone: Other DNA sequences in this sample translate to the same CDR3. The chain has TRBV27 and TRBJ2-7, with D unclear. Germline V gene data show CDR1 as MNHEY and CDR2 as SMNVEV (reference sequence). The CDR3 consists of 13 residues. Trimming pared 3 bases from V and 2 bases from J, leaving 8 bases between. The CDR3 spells CASSFGETYEQYF. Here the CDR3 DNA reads TGTGCCAGCAGTTTCGGCGAGACCTACGAGCAGTACTTC.

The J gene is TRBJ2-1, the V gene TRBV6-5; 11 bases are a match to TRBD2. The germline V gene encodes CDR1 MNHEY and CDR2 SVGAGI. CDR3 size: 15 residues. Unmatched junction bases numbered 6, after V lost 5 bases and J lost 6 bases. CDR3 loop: CASSGPSGGINEQFF. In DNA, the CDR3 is TGTGCCAGCAGTGGACCTAGCGGGGGGATCAATGAGCAGTTCTTC.

The CDR3 DNA sequence: TGTGCCAGCAGTTACGATCCGGGGCTTGAAGCTTTCTTT. Amino acid sequence: CASSYDPGLEAFF. The V call is TRBV6-5, the J call TRBJ1-1; maybe TRBD1 (5 bases). V lost 2 bases and J 7 bases, leaving 11 bases between the germline ends. The length of the CDR3 is 13 residues. Germline CDR1 and CDR2: MNHEY and SVGAGI.

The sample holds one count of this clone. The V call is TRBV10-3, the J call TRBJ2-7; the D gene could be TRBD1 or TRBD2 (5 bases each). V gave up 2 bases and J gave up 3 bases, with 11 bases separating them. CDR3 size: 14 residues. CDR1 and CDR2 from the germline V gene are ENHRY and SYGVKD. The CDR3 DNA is TGTGCCATCAGTGAGGGGGACCAGCTCTACGAGCAGTACTTC. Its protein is CAISEGDQLYEQYF.

The CDR3 DNA reads TGCGCCAGCAGCGCCTACAGGGGCAATCAGCCCCAGCATTTT. This sequence encodes CASSAYRGNQPQHF. This chain connects TRBV4-1 to TRBJ1-5; D possibly corresponds to TRBD1 (6 bases). Germline-derived CDR1 and CDR2 are MGHRA and YSYEKL. V dropped 5 bases and J dropped 2 bases, with 10 bases sitting between them. The CDR3 runs 14 residues.